This T cell receptor beta chain comes out of a study of PD-1 blockade in classical Hodgkin lymphoma. Noted time point: cycle 4 day 1 (C4D1), after 5 to 7 weeks of nivolumab. All trial patients relapsed after autologous stem cell transplantation. Germline-derived CDR1 and CDR2 are MDHEN and SYDVKM. Trimming removed 5 bases from V and 11 bases from J, with 21 bases in between. This CDR3 spans 14 amino acids. Regarding the study as a whole: For complete responders, baseline diversity was comparable to that of newly diagnosed patients.

The data were produced by immunoSEQ multiplex PCR, yet TCRdb's version contains in-frame clones alone and is incomplete. The profile shows approximately 110,000 clones, about nine tenths of them singletons. On this clone itself: The antigen remains unidentified.

The clonotype originates from a human donor with classical Hodgkin lymphoma. J is TRBJ1-2 and V is TRBV28; D gene ambiguous. Source: peripheral blood mononuclear cells (PBMCs), taken before the fourth cycle of nivolumab. The CDR3 DNA follows: TGTGCCAGCAGTGCGGATCGGCCGGCCGGTGTTTACACCTTC. Translating it yields CASSADRPAGVYTF.